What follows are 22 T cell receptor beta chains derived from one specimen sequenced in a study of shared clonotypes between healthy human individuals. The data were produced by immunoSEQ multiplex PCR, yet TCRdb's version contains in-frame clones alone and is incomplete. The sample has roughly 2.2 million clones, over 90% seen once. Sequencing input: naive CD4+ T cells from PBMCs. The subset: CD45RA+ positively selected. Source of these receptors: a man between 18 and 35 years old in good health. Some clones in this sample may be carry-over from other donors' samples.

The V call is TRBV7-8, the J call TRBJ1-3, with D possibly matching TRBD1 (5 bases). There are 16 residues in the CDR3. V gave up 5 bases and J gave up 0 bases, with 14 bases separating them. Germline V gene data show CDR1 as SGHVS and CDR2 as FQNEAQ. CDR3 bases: TGTGCCAGCAGCGACTACAGGAGTAGCTCTGGAAACACCATATATTTT. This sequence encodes CASSDYRSSSGNTIYF.

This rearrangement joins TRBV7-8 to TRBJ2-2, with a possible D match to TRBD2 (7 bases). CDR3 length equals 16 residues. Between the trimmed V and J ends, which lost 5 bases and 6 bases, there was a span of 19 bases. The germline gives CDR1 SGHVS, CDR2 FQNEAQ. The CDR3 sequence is CASSPRRGGGPGELFF. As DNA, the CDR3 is TGTGCCAGCAGCCCCCGACGGGGAGGGGGGCCCGGGGAGCTGTTTTTT.

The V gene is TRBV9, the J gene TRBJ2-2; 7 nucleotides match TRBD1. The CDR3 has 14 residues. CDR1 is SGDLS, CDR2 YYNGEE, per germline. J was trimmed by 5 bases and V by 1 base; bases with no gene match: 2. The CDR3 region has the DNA TGTGCCAGCAGCGTATACAGGGGAACCGGGGAGCTGTTTTTT. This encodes CASSVYRGTGELFF.

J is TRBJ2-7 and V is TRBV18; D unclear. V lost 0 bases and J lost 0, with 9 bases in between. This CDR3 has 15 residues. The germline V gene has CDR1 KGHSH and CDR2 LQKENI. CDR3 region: CASSPPHRGSYEQYF. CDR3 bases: TGTGCCAGCTCACCACCGCACAGAGGCTCCTACGAGCAGTACTTC.

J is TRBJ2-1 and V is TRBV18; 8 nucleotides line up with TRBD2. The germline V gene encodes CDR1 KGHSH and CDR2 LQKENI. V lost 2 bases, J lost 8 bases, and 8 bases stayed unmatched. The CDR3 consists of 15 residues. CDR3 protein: CASSPKTSGLYEQFF. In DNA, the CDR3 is TGTGCCAGCTCACCAAAAACTAGCGGTTTGTATGAGCAGTTCTTC.

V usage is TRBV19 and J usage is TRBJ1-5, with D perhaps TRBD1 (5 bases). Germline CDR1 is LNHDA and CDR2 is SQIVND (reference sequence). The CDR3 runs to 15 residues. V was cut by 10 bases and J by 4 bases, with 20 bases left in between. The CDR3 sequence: CATAGRGQLNQPQHF. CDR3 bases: TGTGCCACCGCGGGTAGGGGCCAGCTTAATCAGCCCCAGCATTTT.

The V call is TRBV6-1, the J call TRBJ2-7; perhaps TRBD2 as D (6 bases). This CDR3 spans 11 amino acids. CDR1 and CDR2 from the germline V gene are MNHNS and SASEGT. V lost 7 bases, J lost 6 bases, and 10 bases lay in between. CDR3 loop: CASTERAEQYF. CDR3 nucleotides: TGTGCCAGCACCGAGCGGGCCGAGCAGTACTTC.

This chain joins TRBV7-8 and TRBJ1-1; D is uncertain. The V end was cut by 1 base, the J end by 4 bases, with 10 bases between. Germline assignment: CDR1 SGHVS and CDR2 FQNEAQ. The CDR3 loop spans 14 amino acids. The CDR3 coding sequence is TGTGCCAGCAGCTTAGGGCTCACGGGCACTGAAGCTTTCTTT. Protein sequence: CASSLGLTGTEAFF. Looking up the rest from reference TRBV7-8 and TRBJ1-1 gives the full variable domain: GAGVSQSPRYKVAKRGQDVALRCDPISGHVSLFWYQQALGQGPEFLTYFQNEAQLDKSGLPSDRFFAERPEGSVSTLKIQRTQQEDSAVYLCASSLGLTGTEAFFGQGTRLTVV.

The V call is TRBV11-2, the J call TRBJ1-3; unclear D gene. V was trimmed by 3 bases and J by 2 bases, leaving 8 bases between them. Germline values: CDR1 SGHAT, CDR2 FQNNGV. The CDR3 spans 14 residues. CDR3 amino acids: CASSLGSTGNTIYF. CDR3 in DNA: TGTGCCAGCAGCTTGGGCAGCACTGGAAACACCATATATTTT.

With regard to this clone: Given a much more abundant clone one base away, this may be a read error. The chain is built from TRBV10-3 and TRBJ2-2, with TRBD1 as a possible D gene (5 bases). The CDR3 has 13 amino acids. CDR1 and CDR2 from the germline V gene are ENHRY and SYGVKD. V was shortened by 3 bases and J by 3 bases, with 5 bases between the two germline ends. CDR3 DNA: TGTGCCATCAGTGACAGGGACACCGGGGAGCTGTTTTTT. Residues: CAISDRDTGELFF.

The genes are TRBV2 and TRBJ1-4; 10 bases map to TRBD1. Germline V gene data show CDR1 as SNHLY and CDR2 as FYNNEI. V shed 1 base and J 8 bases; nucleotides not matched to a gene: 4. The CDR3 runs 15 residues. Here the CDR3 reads CASSEVTGGDEKLFF. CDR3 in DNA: TGTGCCAGCAGTGAAGTGACAGGGGGCGACGAAAAACTGTTTTTT.

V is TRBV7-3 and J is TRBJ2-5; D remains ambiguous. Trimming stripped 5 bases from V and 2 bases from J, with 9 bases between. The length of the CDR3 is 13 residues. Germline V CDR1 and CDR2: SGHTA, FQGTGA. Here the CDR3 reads CASSPSRQETQYF. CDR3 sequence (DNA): TGTGCCAGCAGCCCCTCACGGCAAGAGACCCAGTACTTC.

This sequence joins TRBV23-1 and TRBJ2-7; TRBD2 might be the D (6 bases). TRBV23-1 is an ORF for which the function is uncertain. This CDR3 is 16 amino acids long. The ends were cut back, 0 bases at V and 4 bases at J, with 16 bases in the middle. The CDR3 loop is CASSQSAGNPSYEQYF. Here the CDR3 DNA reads TGCGCCAGCAGTCAATCGGCGGGGAATCCCTCTTACGAGCAGTACTTC.

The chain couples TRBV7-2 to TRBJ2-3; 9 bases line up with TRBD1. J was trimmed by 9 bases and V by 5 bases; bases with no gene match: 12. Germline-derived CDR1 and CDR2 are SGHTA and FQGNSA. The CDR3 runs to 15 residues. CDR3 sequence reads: CASSQGPGQGPTQYF. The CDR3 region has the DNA TGTGCCAGCAGCCAAGGACCGGGACAGGGCCCCACGCAGTATTTT.

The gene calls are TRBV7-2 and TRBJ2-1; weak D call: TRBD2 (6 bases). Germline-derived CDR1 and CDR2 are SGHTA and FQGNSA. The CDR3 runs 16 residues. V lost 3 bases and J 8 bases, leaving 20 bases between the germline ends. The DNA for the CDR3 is TGTGCCAGCAGCTTTACCGGGACTCCATCCGGGTATGAGCAGTTCTTC. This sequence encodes CASSFTGTPSGYEQFF.

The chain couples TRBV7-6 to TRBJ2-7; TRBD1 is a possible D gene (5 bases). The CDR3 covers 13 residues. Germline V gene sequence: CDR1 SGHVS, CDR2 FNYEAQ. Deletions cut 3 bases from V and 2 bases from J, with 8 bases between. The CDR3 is CASSLDTTYEQYF. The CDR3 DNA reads TGTGCCAGCAGCTTGGACACAACCTACGAGCAGTACTTC.

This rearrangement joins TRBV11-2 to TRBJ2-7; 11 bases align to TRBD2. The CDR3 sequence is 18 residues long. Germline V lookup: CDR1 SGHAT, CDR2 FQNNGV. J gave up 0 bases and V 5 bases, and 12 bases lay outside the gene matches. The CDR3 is CASSPLVSGRESSYEQYF. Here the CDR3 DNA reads TGTGCCAGCAGCCCGCTGGTTAGCGGGAGGGAAAGCTCCTACGAGCAGTACTTC.

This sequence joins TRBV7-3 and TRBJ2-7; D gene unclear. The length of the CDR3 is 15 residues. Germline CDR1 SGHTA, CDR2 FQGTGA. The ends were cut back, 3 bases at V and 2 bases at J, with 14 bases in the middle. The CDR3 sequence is CASSFPVLPTYEQYF. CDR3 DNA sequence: TGTGCCAGCAGCTTCCCGGTACTACCAACCTACGAGCAGTACTTC.

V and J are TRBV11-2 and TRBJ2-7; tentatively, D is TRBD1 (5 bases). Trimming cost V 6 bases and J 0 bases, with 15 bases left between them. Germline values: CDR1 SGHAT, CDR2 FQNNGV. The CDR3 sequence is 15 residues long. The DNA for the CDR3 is TGTGCCAGCAGTGCAGGGCTTACGAGCTCCTACGAGCAGTACTTC. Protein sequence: CASSAGLTSSYEQYF.

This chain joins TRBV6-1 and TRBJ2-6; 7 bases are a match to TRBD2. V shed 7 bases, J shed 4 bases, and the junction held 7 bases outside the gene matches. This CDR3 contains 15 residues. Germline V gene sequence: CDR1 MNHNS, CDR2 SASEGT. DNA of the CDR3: TGTGCCAGCACCCCGCCGGGGGGAGGGGCCAACGTCCTGACTTTC. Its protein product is CASTPPGGGANVLTF.

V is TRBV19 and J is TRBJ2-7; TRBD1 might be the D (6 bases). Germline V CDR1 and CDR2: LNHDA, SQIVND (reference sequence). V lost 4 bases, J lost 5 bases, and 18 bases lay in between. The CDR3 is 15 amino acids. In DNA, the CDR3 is TGTGCCAGTAGTAATCGGTACAGGGTGCAAAACGAGCAGTACTTC. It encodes CASSNRYRVQNEQYF.

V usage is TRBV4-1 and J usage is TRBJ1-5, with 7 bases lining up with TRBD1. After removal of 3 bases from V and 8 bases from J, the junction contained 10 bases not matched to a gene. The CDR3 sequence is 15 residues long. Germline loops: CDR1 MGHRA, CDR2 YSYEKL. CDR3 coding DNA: TGCGCCAGCAGCCACGGGACAGCCGATAGAGAGCCCCAGCATTTT. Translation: CASSHGTADREPQHF.